A selection of T cell receptor beta chains follows, all from one sample in a study of T cell responses to AZD1222 COVID-19 vaccine. TCRdb's copy holds only in-frame clones and misses some; the assay was immunoSEQ multiplex PCR. This sample has some 150,000 clones, with approximately 90% found just once. Sequences were derived from peripheral blood, sampled on day 0 of AZD1222 vaccination. The receptor set was obtained from an adult in good health. CDR3s include the opening cysteine and the closing phenylalanine or tryptophan. A D gene is named only where the DNA matches it firmly. The listing skips clone size in some rows; elsewhere it reads once, few, many or a size class.

>TRBJ1-3|TRBD1|-|TRBV5-1
CASSLGDSSGNTIYF
TGCGCCAGCAGCTTGGGGGACAGCTCTGGAAACACCATATATTTT
>TRBJ2-7|-|-|TRBV6-2/TRBV6-3
CASSYEPGLGREQYF
TGTGCCAGCAGTTACGAACCGGGACTGGGACGTGAGCAGTACTTC
>TRBJ1-5|TRBD1|-|TRBV5-8
CASRRGTVLNQPQHF
TGTGCCAGCAGAAGGGGGACAGTCCTCAATCAGCCCCAGCATTTT
>TRBJ2-7|-|-|TRBV28
CASSLGGSGREQYF
TGTGCCAGCAGTTTGGGGGGCTCCGGCCGGGAGCAGTACTTC
>TRBJ2-7|TRBD2|-|TRBV7-9
CASSGTSGTYEQYF
TGTGCCAGCAGCGGGACTAGCGGGACCTACGAGCAGTACTTC
>TRBJ2-3|-|-|TRBV11-2
CASSTGLSEADTQYF
TGTGCCAGCAGCACGGGACTGTCGGAGGCAGATACGCAGTATTTT
>TRBJ1-1|-|-|TRBV4-3
CASSQDVPGIGEAFF
TGCGCCAGCAGCCAAGACGTGCCGGGGATTGGTGAAGCTTTCTTT
>TRBJ2-1|TRBD2|-|TRBV28
CASRERQGATSGRAWNEQFF
TGTGCCAGCAGAGAGCGACAGGGGGCTACTAGCGGGAGGGCCTGGAATGAGCAGTTCTTC
>TRBJ2-3|-|once|TRBV25-1
CASSGWVSTDTQYF
TGTGCCAGCAGTGGATGGGTTAGCACAGATACGCAGTATTTT
>TRBJ2-4|-|-|TRBV18
CASSLGSAKNIQYF
TGTGCCAGCTCACTCGGCAGTGCCAAAAACATTCAGTACTTC
>TRBJ1-5|TRBD1|-|TRBV5-8
CASSHGQGLEQPQHF
TGTGCCAGCAGCCACGGACAGGGACTTGAGCAGCCCCAGCATTTT
>TRBJ2-1|TRBD2|once|TRBV7-6
CASSPSGSAYNEQFF
TGTGCCAGCAGCCCGAGCGGGAGCGCATACAATGAGCAGTTCTTC
>TRBJ2-1|-|-|TRBV7-8
CASSLARSGPGNEQFF
TGTGCCAGCAGCTTAGCGCGCTCGGGACCCGGCAATGAGCAGTTCTTC
>TRBJ1-4|TRBD1|once|TRBV27
CASKQGAVTNEKLFF
TGTGCCAGTAAACAGGGGGCGGTAACTAATGAAAAACTGTTTTTT
>TRBJ1-3|TRBD1|-|TRBV2
CASSYRPGGSGNTIYF
TGTGCCAGCTCTTACCGCCCAGGGGGCTCTGGAAACACCATATATTTT
>TRBJ2-3|-|-|TRBV19
CASSMTDTQYF
TGTGCCAGTAGTATGACAGATACGCAGTATTTT
>TRBJ1-1|-|once|TRBV11-3
CASSLETGSLAFF
TGTGCCAGCAGCTTAGAAACCGGGAGTTTGGCTTTCTTT
>TRBJ2-1|TRBD2|-|TRBV7-3
CASSPRGTRLDEQFF
TGTGCCAGCAGCCCCAGAGGGACTAGACTCGATGAGCAGTTCTTC
>TRBJ2-1|-|few|TRBV5-1
CASSYDRTPRNEQFF
TGCGCCAGCAGCTACGACAGGACCCCCAGGAATGAGCAGTTCTTC
>TRBJ1-1|-|-|TRBV30
CAWSHIPANTEAFF
TGTGCCTGGAGTCATATCCCAGCGAACACTGAAGCTTTCTTT
>TRBJ1-2|-|-|TRBV27
CASSLGGYYGYTF
TGTGCCAGCAGTTTAGGGGGGTACTATGGCTACACCTTC
>TRBJ2-5|-|once|TRBV15
CATSRARVEETQYF
TGTGCCACCAGCAGAGCCCGCGTGGAAGAGACCCAGTACTTC